The 30 T cell receptor beta chains below were found in one sample sequenced in a study of T cell changes during pregnancy in multiple sclerosis. Sequencing was performed with immunoSEQ multiplex PCR; in TCRdb, only in-frame clones are kept and a portion is missing. Here the sample spans tens of thousands of clones, approximately 92% being singletons. The sample consisted of peripheral blood, taken in the third trimester of pregnancy. Receptors were obtained from a female donor in good health, enrolled as a control in a pregnancy study.

The rearrangement uses TRBV29-1 and TRBJ2-1; TRBD2 is a possible D gene (5 bases). CDR1 and CDR2 (germline): SQVTM, ANQGSEA. The CDR3 length is 12 residues. Trimming took off 6 bases at V and 6 bases at J, with 12 bases between the two ends. CDR3 sequence (DNA): TGCAGCGTCCCGCCTGGAGGCAATGAGCAGTTCTTC. This translates into CSVPPGGNEQFF.

This rearrangement joins TRBV30 to TRBJ2-1, with D perhaps TRBD2 (5 bases). The CDR3 sequence is 11 residues long. CDR1 is GTSNPN, CDR2 SVGIG, per germline (reference sequence). Trimming left V 5 bases short and J 6 bases short, with 8 bases between. The CDR3 is CAWGGLNEQFF. The CDR3 nucleotides read TGTGCCTGGGGCGGACTCAATGAGCAGTTCTTC.

CDR3 DNA sequence: TGTGCCAGCAGTTTTACAGGGACTGGAAACACCATATATTTT. Residues: CASSFTGTGNTIYF. This chain connects TRBV27 to TRBJ1-3; a weak D match, TRBD1 (6 bases). The germline V gene has CDR1 MNHEY and CDR2 SMNVEV (reference sequence). The V and J ends lost 3 bases and 2 bases respectively, with 8 bases between them. The CDR3 has 14 amino acids.

The rearrangement links TRBV18 to TRBJ2-7; TRBD1 matches at 7 bases. Germline V gives CDR1 KGHSH, CDR2 LQKENI. CDR3 length: 15 amino acids. V trimming: 6 bases; J trimming: 5 bases; junction bases outside the gene matches: 13. CDR3 in amino acids: CASSQRTGTGDEQYF. CDR3 in DNA: TGTGCCAGCTCCCAAAGGACAGGCACGGGCGACGAGCAGTACTTC.

The genes are TRBV15 and TRBJ2-2; TRBD2 is a possible D gene (5 bases). CDR1 and CDR2 (germline): LNHNV, YYDKDF (reference sequence). Trimming cost V 7 bases and J 5 bases, with 17 bases left between them. CDR3 size: 15 residues. The CDR3 DNA follows: TGTGCCACCAACAAACGGGGTTCAGGTACCGGGGAGCTGTTTTTT. Protein product: CATNKRGSGTGELFF.

The chain links TRBV7-8 to TRBJ2-3; 9 bases are a match to TRBD1. The ends lost 4 bases at V and 6 bases at J; junction bases unmatched: 2. Germline V gives CDR1 SGHVS, CDR2 FQNEAQ. The CDR3 is 13 amino acids. CDR3 loop: CASSSGQGDTQYF. The CDR3 DNA sequence: TGTGCCAGCAGCTCCGGACAGGGGGATACGCAGTATTTT.

This clone was recorded only once. This chain joins TRBV19 and TRBJ2-2; D is ambiguous. With 5 bases removed from V and 0 bases from J, the gap between germline ends came to 10 bases. The germline gives CDR1 LNHDA, CDR2 SQIVND (reference sequence). The CDR3 consists of 15 residues. The DNA for the CDR3 is TGTGCCAGTAGTCGCAGCGCGGCGAACACCGGGGAGCTGTTTTTT. It specifies CASSRSAANTGELFF.

The genes are TRBV7-2 and TRBJ1-5, with D perhaps matching TRBD1 (5 bases). CDR1 is SGHTA and CDR2 is FQGNSA in the germline V gene. The V end lost 2 bases, the J end lost 4 bases, and 6 bases lay between the germline ends. The CDR3 is 13 amino acids. CDR3 region: CASSLYRNQPQHF. The CDR3 DNA sequence: TGTGCCAGCAGCTTATACAGGAATCAGCCCCAGCATTTT.

The gene calls are TRBV15 and TRBJ1-5; D is undetermined. This CDR3 has 14 amino acids. Between the trimmed V and J ends, which lost 0 bases and 1 base, there was a span of 4 bases. Germline CDR1 and CDR2: LNHNV and YYDKDF (reference sequence). CDR3 nucleotide sequence: TGTGCCACCAGCAGAGATTTAAGCAATCAGCCCCAGCATTTT. Encoded protein: CATSRDLSNQPQHF.

This chain connects TRBV6-1 to TRBJ1-5; D remains unclear. CDR1 and CDR2 from the germline V gene are MNHNS and SASEGT. Trimming shortened V by 4 bases and J by 7 bases, and 11 bases separated the two germline ends. This CDR3 spans 13 amino acids. The CDR3 nucleotides read TGTGCCAGCAGTGGCGGAGTCTCCCAGCCCCAGCATTTT. Its protein is CASSGGVSQPQHF.

The chain links TRBV18 to TRBJ2-7; a possible D gene is TRBD1 (6 bases). Germline CDR1 KGHSH, CDR2 LQKENI. This CDR3 comprises 14 residues. With 4 bases removed from V and 3 bases from J, the gap between germline ends came to 13 bases. The CDR3 loop is CASSHRDKYYEQYF. The CDR3 bases are TGTGCCAGCTCACACCGGGACAAATACTACGAGCAGTACTTC.

The V and J genes are TRBV11-2 and TRBJ2-7; D is possibly TRBD2 (5 bases). The CDR3 length is 15 residues. Trimming took 0 bases from V and 3 from J, leaving 12 bases between them. Germline lookup yields CDR1 SGHAT and CDR2 FQNNGV. Here the CDR3 reads CASSLDVGSYYEQYF. CDR3 in DNA: TGTGCCAGCAGCTTAGATGTGGGGAGCTACTACGAGCAGTACTTC.

The V call is TRBV19, the J call TRBJ1-1; tentative D call: TRBD1 (5 bases). The CDR3 is made up of 15 amino acids. Per germline, CDR1 LNHDA and CDR2 SQIVND (reference sequence). Trimming removed 7 bases at V and 4 bases at J, with 19 bases between. CDR3 nucleotides: TGTGCCAGTACCCCAGGGTTAAGGTATGCCACTGAAGCTTTCTTT. Encoded protein: CASTPGLRYATEAFF.

J is TRBJ2-1 and V is TRBV5-6; 8 nucleotides align to TRBD2. Germline CDR1 and CDR2: SGHDT and YYEEEE. The CDR3 covers 15 residues. The junction had 10 bases not matched to a gene; V was cut back by 5 bases and J by 6 bases. The CDR3 sequence: CASSFPSAGGNEQFF. The CDR3 bases are TGTGCCAGCAGTTTCCCTAGTGCGGGGGGCAATGAGCAGTTCTTC.

The J gene is TRBJ1-2, the V gene TRBV28, with D possibly being TRBD1 (5 bases). Germline loops: CDR1 MDHEN, CDR2 SYDVKM. Between the trimmed V and J ends, which lost 8 bases and 11 bases, there was a span of 27 bases. The CDR3 totals 15 residues. CDR3 sequence reads: CASGGGPQEGQGYTF. CDR3 DNA sequence: TGTGCCAGCGGGGGGGGACCTCAAGAGGGTCAGGGTTACACCTTC.

The rearrangement joins TRBV30 to TRBJ1-1; 7 nucleotides agree with TRBD1. V lost 7 bases, J lost 0 bases, and 5 bases stayed unmatched. CDR1 GTSNPN and CDR2 SVGIG come from the germline V gene (reference sequence). This CDR3 is built from 13 residues. CDR3 nucleotides: TGTGCCTTCAACAGGGGTGTGAACACTGAAGCTTTCTTT. Its translation: CAFNRGVNTEAFF. The whole variable domain, filled in from reference TRBV30 and TRBJ1-1, reads SQTIHQWPATLVQPVGSPLSLECTVEGTSNPNLYWYRQAAGRGLQLLFYSVGIGQISSEVPQNLSASRPQDRQFILSSKKLLLSDSGFYLCAFNRGVNTEAFFGQGTRLTVV.

The CDR3 here is CASSADREHGYTF. The CDR3 DNA reads TGTGCCAGCAGTGCGGACAGGGAACATGGCTACACCTTC. V is TRBV27 and J is TRBJ1-2; 8 nucleotides match TRBD1. V was clipped by 5 bases and J by 6 bases; unmatched bases: 5. Germline CDR1 is MNHEY and CDR2 is SMNVEV (reference sequence). This CDR3 region has 13 residues.

CDR3 in amino acids: CASSSAGYNEQFF. In DNA form, the CDR3 reads TGTGCCAGCAGCTCTGCCGGGTACAATGAGCAGTTCTTC. The chain has TRBV7-3 and TRBJ2-1; D is uncertain. V lost 4 bases, J lost 4 bases, and 8 bases lay in between. CDR1 and CDR2 from the germline V gene are SGHTA and FQGTGA. The CDR3 contains 13 residues.

CDR3 coding DNA: TGTGCCAGCAGTTTATTCCGGGGCCAAGAGACCCAGTACTTC. It codes for CASSLFRGQETQYF. The chain combines TRBV28 with TRBJ2-5; TRBD2 is a possible D gene (5 bases). V lost 1 base, J lost 1 base, and 7 bases lay in between. CDR3 length: 14 residues. CDR1 is MDHEN and CDR2 is SYDVKM in the germline V gene.

The chain is built from TRBV9 and TRBJ2-2, with 7 bases lining up with TRBD1. Germline V gives CDR1 SGDLS, CDR2 YYNGEE. Trimming at V came to 6 bases and at J to 1 base, leaving 0 bases not matched to a gene. This CDR3 is built from 13 residues. Written as DNA, the CDR3 is TGTGCCAGCAACAGGGGGAACACCGGGGAGCTGTTTTTT. It encodes CASNRGNTGELFF.

The J gene is TRBJ2-3, the V gene TRBV4-2, with 10 nucleotides matching TRBD2. V was pared by 4 bases and J by 6 bases, with 10 bases of the junction left unmatched. Germline V gene sequence: CDR1 LGHNA, CDR2 YNFKEQ. The CDR3 covers 16 residues. Here the CDR3 reads CASSRRLAGNEDTQYF. The CDR3 DNA reads as TGTGCCAGCAGCCGCCGACTAGCGGGTAACGAGGATACGCAGTATTTT.

V usage is TRBV27 and J usage is TRBJ1-3; D unclear. Trimming removed 5 bases at V and 0 bases at J, with 17 bases between. This CDR3 region has 17 residues. Per germline, CDR1 MNHEY and CDR2 SMNVEV (reference sequence). CDR3 DNA: TGTGCCAGCAGTCGCTGGGCGAGTGCAAGCTCTGGAAACACCATATATTTT. Translated, it gives CASSRWASASSGNTIYF.

This chain uses TRBV6-1 with TRBJ1-5; tentative D call: TRBD1 (5 bases). CDR1 and CDR2 from the germline V gene are MNHNS and SASEGT. V lost 2 bases to trimming and J lost 0 bases, with 14 bases between them. The CDR3 covers 17 residues. CDR3 nucleotides: TGTGCCAGCAGTGAATTGAAGGGCAGGGATAGCAATCAGCCCCAGCATTTT. Encoded protein: CASSELKGRDSNQPQHF.

This chain's CDR3 is CASSRGRTYEQYF. The CDR3 DNA follows: TGTGCCAGTAGCAGGGGGCGGACCTACGAGCAGTACTTC. J is TRBJ2-7 and V is TRBV19, with TRBD1 matching 8 bases. Germline CDR1 reads LNHDA; CDR2 reads SQIVND (reference sequence). The CDR3 is made up of 13 amino acids. V lost 6 bases to trimming and J lost 2 bases; unmatched junction nucleotides: 3.

The chain employs TRBV19 and TRBJ2-1; the match to TRBD2 covers 11 bases. This CDR3 spans 15 amino acids. In germline, CDR1 is LNHDA, CDR2 SQIVND (reference sequence). V dropped 4 bases and J dropped 7; count of bases not matched to a gene: 6. As DNA, the CDR3 is TGTGCCAGTAGTACCTTAGCGGGAGGGGAGAATGAGCAGTTCTTC. Translated, it gives CASSTLAGGENEQFF. Full variable domain (outside the CDR3, taken from reference TRBV19 and TRBJ2-1): DGGITQSPKYLFRKEGQNVTLSCEQNLNHDAMYWYRQDPGQGLRLIYYSQIVNDFQKGDIAEGYSVSREKKESFPLTVTSAQKNPTAFYLCASSTLAGGENEQFFGPGTRLTVL.

J is TRBJ2-7 and V is TRBV5-6, with 13 bases aligning to TRBD2. CDR1 and CDR2 from the germline V gene are SGHDT and YYEEEE. J gave up 7 bases and V 2 bases, and 12 bases lay outside the gene matches. CDR3 length equals 17 residues. The CDR3 DNA sequence: TGTGCCAGCAGCTTAGGACTAGCGGGAGATGTTTTGGGGGAGCAGTACTTC. Protein: CASSLGLAGDVLGEQYF.

This clone was recorded once. V usage is TRBV4-1 and J usage is TRBJ2-1, with TRBD2 matching 9 bases. Germline assignment: CDR1 MGHRA and CDR2 YSYEKL. V gave up 1 base and J gave up 5 bases; unmatched junction bases: 3. The CDR3 is 15 residues long. Here the CDR3 reads CASSQVPSGNNEQFF. In DNA form, the CDR3 reads TGCGCCAGCAGCCAAGTACCTAGCGGGAACAATGAGCAGTTCTTC.

This chain uses TRBV2 with TRBJ2-5; 11 nucleotides agree with TRBD1. CDR1 and CDR2 (germline): SNHLY, FYNNEI. The CDR3 covers 16 residues. Unmatched junction bases numbered 5, after V lost 3 bases and J lost 2 bases. CDR3 loop: CASSERTGGFQETQYF. CDR3 in DNA: TGTGCCAGCAGTGAGAGGACAGGGGGCTTTCAAGAGACCCAGTACTTC.

The V and J genes are TRBV9 and TRBJ1-3, with a possible D match to TRBD1 (5 bases). Germline lookup yields CDR1 SGDLS and CDR2 YYNGEE. This CDR3 comprises 14 residues. V was clipped by 3 bases and J by 0 bases, with 7 bases between them. DNA for the CDR3: TGTGCCAGCAGCGACAGGATCTCTGGAAACACCATATATTTT. Its translation is CASSDRISGNTIYF.

The J gene is TRBJ2-7, the V gene TRBV28, with D perhaps TRBD2 (6 bases). The CDR3 has 15 amino acids. Trimming removed 1 base at V and 2 bases at J, with 12 bases between. CDR1 MDHEN and CDR2 SYDVKM come from the germline V gene. The CDR3 is CASSLSGSLTYEQYF. Here the CDR3 DNA reads TGTGCCAGCAGTTTATCCGGGAGCCTAACCTACGAGCAGTACTTC.